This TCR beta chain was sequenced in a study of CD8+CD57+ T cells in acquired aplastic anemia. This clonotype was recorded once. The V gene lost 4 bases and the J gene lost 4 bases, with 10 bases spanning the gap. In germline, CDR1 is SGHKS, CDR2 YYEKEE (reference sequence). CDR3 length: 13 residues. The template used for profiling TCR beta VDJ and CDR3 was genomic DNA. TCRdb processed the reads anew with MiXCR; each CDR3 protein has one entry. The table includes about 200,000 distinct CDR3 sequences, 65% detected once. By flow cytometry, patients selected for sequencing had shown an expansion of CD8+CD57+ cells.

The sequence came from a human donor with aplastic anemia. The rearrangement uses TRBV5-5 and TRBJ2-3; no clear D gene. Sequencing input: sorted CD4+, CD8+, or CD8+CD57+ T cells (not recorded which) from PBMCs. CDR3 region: CASSPALPDTQYF. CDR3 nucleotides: TGTGCCAGCAGCCCCGCTTTGCCAGATACGCAGTATTTT.